Shown below are 31 T cell receptor beta chains from a single sample sequenced in a study of memory CD4+ T cells and cytomegalovirus serostatus. Some clones are missing from TCRdb's copy, which holds only in-frame ones; the method was immunoSEQ multiplex PCR. The repertoire holds under 55,000 clones, with more than 70% as singletons. The sort gate was single viable CD3+CD4+CD8-CD45RO+ cells for memory CD4+ T cells. Specimen: memory CD4+ T cells from blood. All receptors derive from an adult in good health and CMV-seropositive.

The chain combines TRBV9 with TRBJ2-6; tentative D call: TRBD2 (5 bases). CDR3 size: 17 residues. Trimming removed 4 bases from V and 0 bases from J, with 14 bases in between. Germline V gives CDR1 SGDLS, CDR2 YYNGEE. In nucleotides, the CDR3 is TGTGCCAGCAGCACCGGCCATGCGGGCTCTGGGGCCAACGTCCTGACTTTC. Protein sequence: CASSTGHAGSGANVLTF.

V usage is TRBV27 and J usage is TRBJ1-3; unclear D gene. The CDR3 runs to 19 residues. Germline V gives CDR1 MNHEY, CDR2 SMNVEV (reference sequence). V lost 1 base and J 0 bases, leaving 19 bases between the germline ends. The CDR3 loop is CASSLYPPSQETSGNTIYF. DNA for the CDR3: TGTGCCAGCAGTTTATATCCCCCCTCCCAGGAGACCTCTGGAAACACCATATATTTT.

The chain employs TRBV5-8 and TRBJ1-4; no reliable D call. The germline CDR1 and CDR2 sequences are SGHTS and YDEGEE. Trimming removed 0 bases at V and 5 bases at J, with 11 bases between. The length of the CDR3 is 15 residues. This chain's CDR3 is CASSLGSGVNEKLFF. Here the CDR3 DNA reads TGTGCCAGCAGCTTGGGGTCAGGAGTAAATGAAAAACTGTTTTTT.

The chain combines TRBV6-1 with TRBJ1-1; D gene uncertain. The CDR3 is 13 amino acids. The germline CDR1 and CDR2 sequences are MNHNS and SASEGT. The V end was cut by 0 bases, the J end by 3 bases, with 5 bases between. CDR3 nucleotide sequence: TGTGCCAGCAGTGAAGCTTTCCACACTGAAGCTTTCTTT. As protein: CASSEAFHTEAFF.

This clone was counted only a few times. The chain combines TRBV28 with TRBJ1-6; maybe TRBD1 (5 bases). Germline V gene lookup returns CDR1 MDHEN and CDR2 SYDVKM. CDR3 length equals 13 residues. V was cut by 5 bases and J by 9 bases, with 11 bases left in between. The CDR3 spells CASSPPGVSPLHF. CDR3 bases: TGTGCCAGCAGTCCTCCGGGGGTTTCACCCCTCCACTTT.

The chain is built from TRBV18 and TRBJ2-2; 7 bases line up with TRBD1. This CDR3 is 18 amino acids long. The germline gives CDR1 KGHSH, CDR2 LQKENI. V was clipped by 3 bases and J by 0 bases; unmatched bases: 10. CDR3 coding DNA: TGTGCCAGCTCACCCCGACAGGGTCGGGCCACGAACACCGGGGAGCTGTTTTTT. Translating it yields CASSPRQGRATNTGELFF.

V gene TRBV28 combines with J gene TRBJ1-5; D not certain. With 3 bases removed from V and 2 bases from J, the gap between germline ends came to 8 bases. The CDR3 extends over 14 amino acids. The V gene's germline CDR1 is MDHEN and CDR2 SYDVKM. CDR3: CASSLGWGNQPQHF. In DNA, the CDR3 is TGTGCCAGCAGTTTGGGGTGGGGCAATCAGCCCCAGCATTTT.

This clone has just one count. At the DNA level, this CDR3 is encoded by other sequences in the same sample as well. J is TRBJ2-1 and V is TRBV30; TRBD1 matches at 9 bases. Germline V gene sequence: CDR1 GTSNPN, CDR2 SVGIG (reference sequence). Losses at the gene ends were 2 bases for V and 3 bases for J; bases not matched to a gene: 2. The length of the CDR3 is 14 residues. The CDR3 sequence: CAWSRTGVYNEQFF. The CDR3 region has the DNA TGTGCCTGGAGTAGGACAGGGGTCTACAATGAGCAGTTCTTC.

There are a few counts of this clone. The gene calls are TRBV6-1 and TRBJ1-5; D is perhaps TRBD1 (6 bases). V lost 6 bases and J 6 bases, leaving 18 bases between the germline ends. Looked up from germline, CDR1 is MNHNS and CDR2 is SASEGT. The CDR3 loop spans 15 amino acids. The DNA for the CDR3 is TGTGCCAGCAGACAGGGTATCGGATTCAGTCAGCCCCAGCATTTT. Its protein product is CASRQGIGFSQPQHF.

The chain is built from TRBV6-6 and TRBJ2-5; the D gene is possibly TRBD2 (7 bases). V was shortened by 5 bases and J by 0 bases, with 13 bases between the two germline ends. The CDR3 has 15 residues. In germline, CDR1 is MNHNY, CDR2 SVGAGI (reference sequence). As DNA, the CDR3 is TGTGCCAGCAGTGGGGGGGGCGGGAACCAAGAGACCCAGTACTTC. Protein product: CASSGGGGNQETQYF.

The chain is built from TRBV4-1 and TRBJ2-1; 9 nucleotides align to TRBD2. The germline V gene has CDR1 MGHRA and CDR2 YSYEKL. The CDR3 is made up of 20 amino acids. Trimming cost V 2 bases and J 0 bases; bases outside gene matches: 14. DNA of the CDR3: TGCGCCAGCAGCCAATATTTTCTTAGCGGGAGAGGGGGCTCCTACAATGAGCAGTTCTTC. Residues: CASSQYFLSGRGGSYNEQFF.

The chain recombines TRBV21-1 with TRBJ1-1; the D segment call TRBD1 is taken from the table without a DNA check. TRBV21-1 is a pseudogene segment. This CDR3 spans 15 amino acids. CDR3 amino acids: CASRIRGQGGTEAFF. In nucleotides, the CDR3 is TGTGCCAGCAGAATCCGGGGACAGGGCGGCACTGAAGCTTTCTTT.

The chain carries TRBV9 and TRBJ2-2; D is undetermined. The V gene lost 4 bases and the J gene lost 2 bases, with 9 bases spanning the gap. This CDR3 region has 14 residues. Germline CDR1 reads SGDLS; CDR2 reads YYNGEE. CDR3 protein: CASSLNTNTGELFF. As DNA, the CDR3 is TGTGCCAGCAGCTTAAACACCAACACCGGGGAGCTGTTTTTT.

The chain links TRBV5-4 to TRBJ1-2, with TRBD1 identical over 7 bases. The CDR3 spans 14 residues. J was trimmed by 8 bases and V by 3 bases; bases with no gene match: 10. The germline gives CDR1 SGHNT, CDR2 YYREEE (reference sequence). As DNA, the CDR3 is TGTGCCAGCAGCTCGGTCGACAGGGAGAGAGGCTACACCTTC. Translated: CASSSVDRERGYTF.

The chain combines TRBV6-1 with TRBJ2-2; 11 bases agree with TRBD2. Per germline, CDR1 MNHNS and CDR2 SASEGT. There are 17 residues in the CDR3. Losses at the gene ends were 1 base for V and 6 bases for J; bases not matched to a gene: 7. The CDR3 region has the DNA TGTGCCAGCAGTGAAGTTCTTAGCGGGAGGGCCGCCGGGGAGCTGTTTTTT. This sequence encodes CASSEVLSGRAAGELFF.

This clone was picked up one time. The rearrangement links TRBV5-1 to TRBJ2-5; 7 bases match TRBD1. Looked up from germline, CDR1 is SGHRS and CDR2 is YFSETQ. After removal of 1 base from V and 4 bases from J, the junction contained 13 bases not matched to a gene. The CDR3 consists of 17 residues. The CDR3 loop reads CASSLKSGGDRGETQYF. The CDR3 DNA follows: TGCGCCAGCAGCTTGAAGTCAGGGGGTGACCGTGGAGAGACCCAGTACTTC.

The chain has TRBV7-2 and TRBJ1-1, with a possible D match to TRBD1 (6 bases). The CDR3 totals 16 residues. Germline CDR1 is SGHTA and CDR2 is FQGNSA. Trimming removed 5 bases at V and 11 bases at J, with 27 bases between. CDR3 DNA sequence: TGTGCCAGCAGCCAAGGCGGGGGGGGACCAGGGGTGAAGGCTTTCTTT. Residues: CASSQGGGGPGVKAFF. The full variable domain, with the rest looked up from reference TRBV7-2 and TRBJ1-1, is GAGVSQSPSNKVTEKGKDVELRCDPISGHTALYWYRQSLGQGLEFLIYFQGNSAPDKSGLPSDRFSAERTGGSVSTLTIQRTQQEDSAVYLCASSQGGGGPGVKAFFGQGTRLTVV.

The rearrangement uses TRBV13 and TRBJ2-1; TRBD1 matches at 7 bases. The germline V gene encodes CDR1 PRHDT and CDR2 FYEKMQ (reference sequence). V gave up 5 bases and J gave up 0 bases; unmatched junction bases: 7. CDR3 size: 16 residues. CDR3 coding DNA: TGTGCCAGCAGCACCTCTGACAGGGTCTCCTACAATGAGCAGTTCTTC. Translating gives CASSTSDRVSYNEQFF.

This clone was detected only a few times. The J gene is TRBJ1-5, the V gene TRBV27; D unresolved. Trimming shortened V by 6 bases and J by 4 bases, and 7 bases separated the two germline ends. CDR3 length equals 12 residues. CDR1 is MNHEY, CDR2 SMNVEV, per germline (reference sequence). The CDR3 DNA reads as TGTGCCAGCAGGGGGTGGAATCAGCCCCAGCATTTT. Encoded protein: CASRGWNQPQHF.

This clone has more than one count but fewer than ten. The chain joins TRBV6-1 to TRBJ1-2; the match to TRBD1 covers 11 bases. The V and J ends lost 8 bases and 4 bases, in that order; junction bases with no gene match: 6. The CDR3 is 14 amino acids. The germline gives CDR1 MNHNS, CDR2 SASEGT. This chain's CDR3 is CASSRTGGGYGYTF. DNA of the CDR3: TGTGCCAGCTCCAGGACAGGGGGCGGCTATGGCTACACCTTC.

This chain connects TRBV18 to TRBJ1-6, with TRBD1 matching 7 bases. The V gene's germline CDR1 is KGHSH and CDR2 LQKENI. The CDR3 consists of 16 residues. The ends lost 6 bases at V and 0 bases at J; junction bases unmatched: 5. For the CDR3, the DNA is TGTGCCAGCTCGAGGGACAGAAGCTCCTATAATTCACCCCTCCACTTT. It specifies CASSRDRSSYNSPLHF.

CDR3 bases: TGTGCCAGCTCACAGGGGACAGTCCGATCCTACGAGCAGTACTTC. This gives the protein CASSQGTVRSYEQYF. The chain links TRBV18 to TRBJ2-7; 7 bases map to TRBD1. V was pared by 4 bases and J by 1 base, with 7 bases of the junction left unmatched. The length of the CDR3 is 15 residues. Germline loops: CDR1 KGHSH, CDR2 LQKENI.

The V and J genes are TRBV18 and TRBJ2-1; tentative D call: TRBD1 (5 bases). Germline V lookup: CDR1 KGHSH, CDR2 LQKENI. Trimming cost V 4 bases and J 7 bases, with 8 bases left between them. This CDR3 spans 12 amino acids. The CDR3 sequence: CASSLQGNEQFF. DNA of the CDR3: TGTGCCAGCTCACTCCAGGGTAATGAGCAGTTCTTC.

This clone turned up a few times. This chain connects TRBV10-3 to TRBJ2-2; 12 nucleotides match TRBD2. With 2 bases clipped from V and 0 bases from J, the junction kept 7 bases outside the gene matches. CDR3 length: 19 amino acids. In germline, CDR1 is ENHRY, CDR2 SYGVKD. CDR3: CAISESLAGGLANTGELFF. CDR3 sequence (DNA): TGTGCCATCAGTGAGAGTCTAGCGGGAGGGCTAGCGAACACCGGGGAGCTGTTTTTT.

The gene calls are TRBV10-2 and TRBJ1-5; maybe TRBD1 (5 bases). V was shortened by 6 bases and J by 0 bases, with 6 bases between the two germline ends. Germline lookup yields CDR1 WSHSY and CDR2 SAAADI. The length of the CDR3 is 13 residues. CDR3 DNA: TGCGCCAGCAGCAGGGATAGCAATCAGCCCCAGCATTTT. Its protein product is CASSRDSNQPQHF.

CDR3 bases: TGTGCCAGCAGTGTGAAGGGAGGTACGCAGTATTTT. It encodes CASSVKGGTQYF. V gene TRBV25-1 combines with J gene TRBJ2-3; maybe TRBD2 (6 bases). V lost 4 bases and J 8 bases, leaving 10 bases between the germline ends. Germline loops: CDR1 MGHDK, CDR2 SYGVNS. The CDR3 has 12 residues.

This clone was counted only a few times. The chain has TRBV12-5 and TRBJ1-6, with TRBD1 matching 9 bases. Per the germline V gene, CDR1 is LGHNT and CDR2 is FRNRAP. CDR3 length: 16 amino acids. Losses at the gene ends were 1 base for V and 8 bases for J; bases not matched to a gene: 6. CDR3: CASGLGRQGVDSPLHF. DNA of the CDR3: TGTGCTAGTGGTTTGGGAAGACAGGGGGTAGATTCACCCCTCCACTTT. The full variable domain, in which reference TRBV12-5 and TRBJ1-6 provide the parts outside the CDR3, is DARVTQTPRHKVTEMGQEVTMRCQPILGHNTVFWYRQTMMQGLELLAYFRNRAPLDDSGMPKDRFSAEMPDATLATLKIQPSEPRDSAVYFCASGLGRQGVDSPLHFGNGTRLTVT.

This clone was detected once. The genes are TRBV6-5 and TRBJ1-3; a weak D match, TRBD1 (5 bases). The ends were cut back, 4 bases at V and 0 bases at J, with 13 bases in the middle. The CDR3 runs 16 residues. CDR1 MNHEY and CDR2 SVGAGI come from the germline V gene. CDR3 sequence reads: CASSSLGGTSGNTIYF. The CDR3 DNA reads TGTGCCAGCAGTTCCCTTGGGGGGACCTCTGGAAACACCATATATTTT.

The chain has TRBV29-1 and TRBJ1-1; D ambiguous. Germline CDR1 SQVTM, CDR2 ANQGSEA. V was shortened by 5 bases and J by 5 bases, with 9 bases between the two germline ends. This CDR3 has 11 amino acids. CDR3 nucleotides: TGCAGCGTTAGTCGGGAGACTGAAGCTTTCTTT. Translating it yields CSVSRETEAFF. Based on the CDR3 plus reference TRBV29-1 and TRBJ1-1, the full variable domain is SAVISQKPSRDICQRGTSLTIQCQVDSQVTMMFWYRQQPGQSLTLIATANQGSEATYESGFVIDKFPISRPNLTFSTLTVSNMSPEDSSIYLCSVSRETEAFFGQGTRLTVV.

The CDR3 is CAWSSFSVGGELFF. CDR3 DNA sequence: TGTGCCTGGAGTTCGTTCTCCGTGGGCGGGGAGCTGTTTTTT. This chain links TRBV30 with TRBJ2-2; D unclear. This CDR3 comprises 14 residues. The V end was cut by 2 bases, the J end by 7 bases, with 14 bases between. Germline V CDR1 and CDR2: GTSNPN, SVGIG (reference sequence).

The chain couples TRBV10-3 to TRBJ1-5; D ambiguous. Germline V lookup: CDR1 ENHRY, CDR2 SYGVKD. The CDR3 consists of 15 residues. Trimming took off 3 bases at V and 0 bases at J, with 9 bases between the two ends. CDR3 in amino acids: CAISDGGSSNQPQHF. The CDR3 nucleotides read TGTGCCATCAGTGATGGAGGGAGTAGCAATCAGCCCCAGCATTTT.